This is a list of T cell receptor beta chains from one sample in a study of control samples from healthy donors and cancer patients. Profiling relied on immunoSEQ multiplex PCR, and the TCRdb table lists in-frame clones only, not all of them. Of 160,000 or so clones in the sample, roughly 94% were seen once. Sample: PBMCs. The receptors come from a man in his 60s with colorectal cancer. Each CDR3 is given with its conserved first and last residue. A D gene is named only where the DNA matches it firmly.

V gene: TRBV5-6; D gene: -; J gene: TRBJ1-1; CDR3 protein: CASSLVAQEAFF
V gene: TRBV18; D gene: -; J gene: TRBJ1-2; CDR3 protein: CASSLSSGTTPNYGYTF
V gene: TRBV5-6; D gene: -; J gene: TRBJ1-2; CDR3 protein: CASSLKGTYGYTF
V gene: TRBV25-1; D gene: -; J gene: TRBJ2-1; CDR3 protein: CASQAPGNEQFF
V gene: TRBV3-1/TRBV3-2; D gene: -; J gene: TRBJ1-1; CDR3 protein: CASSHGYEAFF
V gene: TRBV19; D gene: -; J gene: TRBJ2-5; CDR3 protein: CASSNPPAETQYF
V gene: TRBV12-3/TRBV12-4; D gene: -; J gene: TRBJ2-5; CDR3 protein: CASSAETQYF
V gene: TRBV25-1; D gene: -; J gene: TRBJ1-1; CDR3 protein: CASSELRVGGEAFF
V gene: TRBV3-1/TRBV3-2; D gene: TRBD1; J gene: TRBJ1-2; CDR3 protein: CASSYGQVLLF
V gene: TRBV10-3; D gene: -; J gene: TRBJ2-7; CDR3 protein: CAISESSSEQYF
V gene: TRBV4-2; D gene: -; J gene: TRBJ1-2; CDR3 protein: CASSHETSPNYGYTF
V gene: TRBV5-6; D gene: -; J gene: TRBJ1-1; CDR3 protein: CASSLGVNTEAFF
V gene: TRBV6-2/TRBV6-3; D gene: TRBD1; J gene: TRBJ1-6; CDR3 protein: CASSYVWTGGISSYNSPLHF
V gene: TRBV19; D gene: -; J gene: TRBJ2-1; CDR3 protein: CASSPMGRHNEQFF
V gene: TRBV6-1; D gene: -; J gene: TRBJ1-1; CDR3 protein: CASSENSRRLMNTEAFF
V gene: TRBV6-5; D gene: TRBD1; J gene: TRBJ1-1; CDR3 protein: CASRTGVTEAFF
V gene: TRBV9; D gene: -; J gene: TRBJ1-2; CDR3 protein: CASSPQRQWVGTGYTF
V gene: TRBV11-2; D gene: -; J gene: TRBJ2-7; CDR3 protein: CASTNKRYEQYF
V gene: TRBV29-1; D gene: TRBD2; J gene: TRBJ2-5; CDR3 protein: CSVELAGDPQETQYF
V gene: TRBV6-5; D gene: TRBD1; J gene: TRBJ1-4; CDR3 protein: CASKTGTVNEKLFF
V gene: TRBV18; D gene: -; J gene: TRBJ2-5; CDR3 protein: CASSGGYQQETQYF